The clone carrying this T cell receptor beta chain turned up a few times. The entry originates in a study of T cells in Graves' hyperthyroidism and ophthalmopathy. The overall study: Peripheral blood was secured at the point of initial diagnosis, before any treatment.

The CDR3 regions of TCR beta were amplified from RNA transcripts. The TCR CDR3 first-round RT-PCR relied on the HTBI primer set. TCRdb called the multiplex PCR reads again in MiXCR, with one record for every CDR3 protein. The sample has some 320,000 distinct CDR3 sequences; roughly an eighth are singletons. Researchers barred patients who had uncontrolled infection, other autoimmune disease, pregnancy or lactation. CDR3 size: 16 residues. J gave up 7 bases and V 5 bases, and 10 bases lay outside the gene matches. Germline V gives CDR1 SGHNT, CDR2 YENEEA. The TCR sequence derives from a woman between 35 and 50 years old with Graves' ophthalmopathy. Sequencing was performed on blood. The chain is built from TRBV11-3 and TRBJ2-2; 10 bases agree with TRBD2. The CDR3 DNA follows: TGTGCCAGCAGCCGACCTAGCGGGAGTACGGTCGGGGAGCTGTTTTTT. This encodes CASSRPSGSTVGELFF.